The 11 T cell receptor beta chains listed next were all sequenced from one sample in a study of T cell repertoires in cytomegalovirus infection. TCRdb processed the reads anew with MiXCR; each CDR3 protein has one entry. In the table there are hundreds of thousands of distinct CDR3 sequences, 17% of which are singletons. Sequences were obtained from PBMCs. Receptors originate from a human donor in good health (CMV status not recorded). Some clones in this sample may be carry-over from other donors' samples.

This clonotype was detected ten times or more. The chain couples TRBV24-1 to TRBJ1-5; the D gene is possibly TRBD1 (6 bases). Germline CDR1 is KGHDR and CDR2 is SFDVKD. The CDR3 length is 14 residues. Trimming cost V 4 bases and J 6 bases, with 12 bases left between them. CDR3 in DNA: TGTGCCACCAGTGACCCAGGGGAGGGTCAGCCCCAGCATTTT. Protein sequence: CATSDPGEGQPQHF.

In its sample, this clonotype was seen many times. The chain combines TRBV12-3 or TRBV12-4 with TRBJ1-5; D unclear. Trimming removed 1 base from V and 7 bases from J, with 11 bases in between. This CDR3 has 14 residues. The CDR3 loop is CASSLEGNSQPQHF. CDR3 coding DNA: TGTGCCAGCAGTTTAGAAGGGAACAGCCAGCCCCAGCATTTT.

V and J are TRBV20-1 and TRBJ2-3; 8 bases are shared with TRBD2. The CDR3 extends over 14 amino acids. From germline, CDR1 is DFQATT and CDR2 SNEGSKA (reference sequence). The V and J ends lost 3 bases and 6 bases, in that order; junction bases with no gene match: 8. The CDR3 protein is CSASGAGALDTQYF. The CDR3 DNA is TGCAGTGCTAGCGGAGCGGGGGCGTTGGATACGCAGTATTTT.

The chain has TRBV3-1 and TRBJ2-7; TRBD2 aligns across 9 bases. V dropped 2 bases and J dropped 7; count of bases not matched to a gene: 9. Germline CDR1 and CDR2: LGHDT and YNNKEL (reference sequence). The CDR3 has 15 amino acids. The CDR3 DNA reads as TGTGCCAGCAGCCAAATAGCGGGGGCGGCCTCAGAGCAGTACTTC. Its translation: CASSQIAGAASEQYF.

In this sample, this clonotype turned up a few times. The CDR3: CASSEVAYTGELFF. DNA for the CDR3: TGTGCCAGCAGTGAGGTCGCTTACACCGGGGAGCTGTTTTTT. This chain joins TRBV25-1 and TRBJ2-2; D is ambiguous. V lost 3 bases to trimming and J lost 3 bases, with 8 bases between them. Germline V lookup: CDR1 MGHDK, CDR2 SYGVNS. The CDR3 extends over 14 amino acids.

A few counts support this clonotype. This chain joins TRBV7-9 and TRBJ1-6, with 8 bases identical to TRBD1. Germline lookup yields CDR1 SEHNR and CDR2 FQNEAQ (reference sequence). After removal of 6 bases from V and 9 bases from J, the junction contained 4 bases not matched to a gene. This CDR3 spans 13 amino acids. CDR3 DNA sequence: TGTGCCAGCAGTCCTACAGGGGGTTCACCCCTCCACTTT. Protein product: CASSPTGGSPLHF.

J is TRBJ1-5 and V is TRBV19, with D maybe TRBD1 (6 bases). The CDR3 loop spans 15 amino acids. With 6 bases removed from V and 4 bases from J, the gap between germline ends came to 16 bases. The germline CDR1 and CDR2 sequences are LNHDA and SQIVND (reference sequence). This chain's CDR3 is CASSLDRYQNQPQHF. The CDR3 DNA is TGTGCCAGTAGCCTGGACAGATACCAAAATCAGCCCCAGCATTTT.

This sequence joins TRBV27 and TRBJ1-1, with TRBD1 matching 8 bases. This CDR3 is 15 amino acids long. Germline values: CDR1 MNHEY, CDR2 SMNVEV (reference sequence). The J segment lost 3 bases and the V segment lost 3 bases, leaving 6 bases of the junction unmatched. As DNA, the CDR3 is TGTGCCAGCAGTTTTTCGATACAGGGGGACACTGAAGCTTTCTTT. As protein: CASSFSIQGDTEAFF.

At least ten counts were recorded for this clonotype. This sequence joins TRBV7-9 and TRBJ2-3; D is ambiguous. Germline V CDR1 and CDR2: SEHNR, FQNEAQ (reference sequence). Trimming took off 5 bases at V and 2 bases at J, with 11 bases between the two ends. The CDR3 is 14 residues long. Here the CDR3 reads CASSPTAITDTQYF. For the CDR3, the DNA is TGTGCCAGCAGCCCCACCGCGATCACAGATACGCAGTATTTT.

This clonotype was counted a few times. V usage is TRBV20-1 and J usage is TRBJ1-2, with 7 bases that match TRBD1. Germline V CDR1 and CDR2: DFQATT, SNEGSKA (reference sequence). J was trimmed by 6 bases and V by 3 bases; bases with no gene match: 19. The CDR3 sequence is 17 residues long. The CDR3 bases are TGCAGTGCTAGCCCCGTAGCGGCTACAGGGGAATCGGATGGCTACACCTTC. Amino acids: CSASPVAATGESDGYTF.

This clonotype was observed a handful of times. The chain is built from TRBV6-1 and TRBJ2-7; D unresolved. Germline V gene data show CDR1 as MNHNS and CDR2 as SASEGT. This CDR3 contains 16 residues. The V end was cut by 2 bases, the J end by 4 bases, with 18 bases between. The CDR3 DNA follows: TGTGCCAGCAGTGAAACATATAAAAGGGCAGGTTACGAGCAGTACTTC. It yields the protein CASSETYKRAGYEQYF.